Listed below are T cell receptor beta chains from one sample, sequenced in a study of shared clonotypes between healthy human individuals. The data were produced by immunoSEQ multiplex PCR, yet TCRdb's version contains in-frame clones alone and is incomplete. The sample includes approximately 340,000 clones, less than 85% of them seen just once. Sequences were obtained from memory CD4+ T cells sorted from blood. These receptors came from a man aged 25-45 years in good health. Both conserved end residues are part of each CDR3. Each record gives: V gene, J gene, clone size, D gene, CDR3 protein, CDR3 DNA. A D gene is named only where the DNA matches it firmly. Clone size is not always given. Where it is, it says once, few, many or a class for expanded clones.

V: TRBV6-5; J: TRBJ2-1; size: .; D: TRBD2; CDR3: CASSYSTSGIVFF; DNA: TGTGCCAGCAGTTACTCGACTAGCGGGATTGTGTTCTTC
V: TRBV6-6; J: TRBJ1-2; size: .; D: .; CDR3: CASSFARANYGYTF; DNA: TGTGCCAGCAGCTTCGCGCGGGCTAACTATGGCTACACCTTC
V: TRBV5-1; J: TRBJ2-7; size: few; D: .; CDR3: CASSLGQGREQYF; DNA: TGCGCCAGCAGCTTGGGGCAGGGTCGAGAGCAGTACTTC
V: TRBV27; J: TRBJ2-7; size: .; D: TRBD2; CDR3: CASSPDPTRLAGGYRSYEQYF; DNA: TGTGCCAGCAGTCCTGACCCTACAAGACTAGCGGGAGGGTATAGGTCCTACGAGCAGTACTTC
V: TRBV27; J: TRBJ2-7; size: .; D: TRBD2; CDR3: CASGRGLAGEKSIYF; DNA: TGTGCCAGTGGGCGAGGACTAGCGGGAGAGAAGAGTATATACTTC
V: TRBV7-9; J: TRBJ1-1; size: once; D: .; CDR3: CASTDTLTEAFF; DNA: TGTGCCTCGACCGACACTCTCACTGAAGCTTTCTTT
V: TRBV7-2; J: TRBJ2-2; size: .; D: TRBD1; CDR3: CASSLGQGASSNTGELFF; DNA: TGTGCCAGCAGCTTAGGACAGGGGGCATCAAGTAACACCGGGGAGCTGTTTTTT
V: TRBV28; J: TRBJ1-5; size: .; D: .; CDR3: CASEGGLNQPQHF; DNA: TGTGCCAGCGAGGGAGGCTTGAATCAGCCCCAGCATTTT
V: TRBV6-1; J: TRBJ2-7; size: .; D: TRBD1; CDR3: CASSEDRGDYEQYF; DNA: TGTGCCAGCAGTGAGGACAGGGGGGACTACGAGCAGTACTTC
V: TRBV6-5; J: TRBJ1-1; size: .; D: .; CDR3: CASSPSGTEAFF; DNA: TGTGCCAGCAGTCCGTCCGGGACTGAAGCTTTCTTT
V: TRBV4-1; J: TRBJ1-4; size: .; D: .; CDR3: CASRLIGQRTNEKLFF; DNA: TGCGCCAGTCGTTTGATCGGACAGCGAACTAATGAAAAACTGTTTTTT
V: TRBV9; J: TRBJ2-1; size: few; D: .; CDR3: CASSDGPTWYNEQFF; DNA: TGTGCCAGCAGCGACGGCCCTACGTGGTACAATGAGCAGTTCTTC
V: TRBV5-4; J: TRBJ1-4; size: .; D: TRBD1; CDR3: CASSWDRGRGKLFF; DNA: TGTGCCAGCAGTTGGGACAGGGGGCGGGGAAAACTGTTTTTT
V: TRBV7-9; J: TRBJ1-2; size: many; D: .; CDR3: CASSLERENYGYTF; DNA: TGTGCCAGCAGCTTAGAACGGGAGAACTATGGCTACACCTTC
V: TRBV5-6; J: TRBJ2-3; size: .; D: .; CDR3: CASSINARGWADTQYF; DNA: TGTGCCAGCAGCATCAATGCCCGAGGGTGGGCAGATACGCAGTATTTT
V: TRBV19; J: TRBJ2-1; size: .; D: .; CDR3: CASIATAYNEQFF; DNA: TGTGCCAGTATTGCGACGGCATACAATGAGCAGTTCTTC
V: TRBV5-1; J: TRBJ2-1; size: .; D: TRBD2; CDR3: CASSSSGNNEQFF; DNA: TGCGCCAGCAGCTCTAGCGGCAACAATGAGCAGTTCTTC
V: TRBV2; J: TRBJ2-5; size: .; D: TRBD2; CDR3: CASRSSGPETQYF; DNA: TGTGCCAGCAGGTCTAGCGGGCCCGAGACCCAGTACTTC
V: TRBV6-1; J: TRBJ2-3; size: .; D: TRBD1; CDR3: CASRDRAGADTQYF; DNA: TGTGCCAGCAGGGACAGGGCCGGGGCAGATACGCAGTATTTT
V: TRBV7-9; J: TRBJ2-2; size: .; D: TRBD2; CDR3: CASSYSGSSGELFF; DNA: TGTGCCAGCAGCTATAGCGGGAGTTCCGGGGAGCTGTTTTTT
V: TRBV7-2; J: TRBJ1-5; size: many; D: .; CDR3: CASSLAPVQPQHF; DNA: TGTGCCAGCAGCTTAGCGCCCGTTCAGCCCCAGCATTTT
V: TRBV7-6; J: TRBJ2-3; size: once; D: TRBD2; CDR3: CASSLAPGAAGVLRDTQYF; DNA: TGTGCCAGCAGCTTGGCCCCTGGGGCTGCGGGAGTTCTCCGGGATACGCAGTATTTT
V: TRBV7-2; J: TRBJ2-3; size: .; D: .; CDR3: CASSPNTGSFTDTQYF; DNA: TGTGCCAGCAGCCCAAACACAGGGTCGTTCACAGATACGCAGTATTTT
V: TRBV28; J: TRBJ2-1; size: .; D: TRBD2; CDR3: CASSFSGSSGNEQFF; DNA: TGTGCCAGCAGCTTTAGCGGGAGTTCCGGGAATGAGCAGTTCTTC
V: TRBV18; J: TRBJ1-6; size: .; D: .; CDR3: CASSPKKGNSPLHF; DNA: TGTGCCAGCTCACCAAAAAAGGGGAATTCACCCCTCCACTTT
V: TRBV6-5; J: TRBJ2-4; size: .; D: .; CDR3: CASSPTGRVNIQYF; DNA: TGTGCCAGCAGCCCCACAGGGCGAGTTAACATTCAGTACTTC
V: TRBV29-1; J: TRBJ1-1; size: .; D: .; CDR3: CSVGAGWGMNTEAFF; DNA: TGCAGCGTCGGGGCGGGATGGGGTATGAACACTGAAGCTTTCTTT
V: TRBV6-6; J: TRBJ1-5; size: .; D: .; CDR3: CASRPGGSNQPQHF; DNA: TGTGCCAGTCGACCGGGGGGGAGCAATCAGCCCCAGCATTTT
V: TRBV2; J: TRBJ1-2; size: few; D: TRBD1; CDR3: CASSDRDRVYGYTF; DNA: TGTGCCAGCAGTGACCGGGACAGGGTATATGGCTACACCTTC
V: TRBV28; J: TRBJ2-3; size: .; D: .; CDR3: CASKAGPDTQYF; DNA: TGTGCCAGCAAAGCAGGGCCAGATACGCAGTATTTT
V: TRBV5-1; J: TRBJ2-3; size: .; D: .; CDR3: CASSLALASVGGTDTQYF; DNA: TGCGCCAGCAGCTTGGCCCTCGCGAGCGTGGGTGGTACAGATACGCAGTATTTT
V: TRBV29-1; J: TRBJ2-7; size: few; D: TRBD1; CDR3: CSVGGQGGTYEQYF; DNA: TGCAGCGTCGGGGGACAGGGGGGAACCTACGAGCAGTACTTC
V: TRBV7-2; J: TRBJ2-3; size: .; D: TRBD2; CDR3: CASSHSGRARTDTQYF; DNA: TGTGCCAGCAGCCATAGCGGGAGGGCAAGAACAGATACGCAGTATTTT
V: TRBV5-4; J: TRBJ2-7; size: .; D: TRBD1; CDR3: CASSGDRGYEQYF; DNA: TGTGCCAGCAGCGGGGACAGGGGCTACGAGCAGTACTTC
V: TRBV5-6; J: TRBJ2-5; size: few; D: TRBD2; CDR3: CASRGEGLRETQYF; DNA: TGTGCCAGCCGGGGGGAGGGCCTTCGGGAGACCCAGTACTTC
V: TRBV19; J: TRBJ2-6; size: .; D: .; CDR3: CASREGLPGANVLTF; DNA: TGTGCCAGTAGGGAGGGCCTCCCTGGGGCCAACGTCCTGACTTTC
V: TRBV9; J: TRBJ2-7; size: once; D: .; CDR3: CASSVSANGYYEQYF; DNA: TGTGCCAGCAGCGTGTCAGCGAATGGCTACTACGAGCAGTACTTC
V: TRBV18; J: TRBJ1-5; size: few; D: TRBD1; CDR3: CASSPPGQGGRNQPQHF; DNA: TGTGCCAGCTCACCACCCGGACAGGGGGGTAGGAATCAGCCCCAGCATTTT
V: TRBV5-1; J: TRBJ1-3; size: .; D: TRBD1; CDR3: CASSFGTGTMGSGNTIYF; DNA: TGCGCCAGCAGCTTCGGGACAGGGACAATGGGCTCTGGAAACACCATATATTTT
V: TRBV27; J: TRBJ2-3; size: .; D: .; CDR3: CASSDLAMAADTQYF; DNA: TGTGCCAGCAGTGACCTAGCGATGGCCGCAGATACGCAGTATTTT
V: TRBV28; J: TRBJ2-5; size: many; D: .; CDR3: CASSLPVGVSETQYF; DNA: TGTGCCAGCAGTTTACCCGTGGGGGTGTCGGAGACCCAGTACTTC
V: TRBV5-1; J: TRBJ2-7; size: .; D: TRBD2; CDR3: CASSIEGLEGEQYF; DNA: TGCGCCAGCAGTATCGAGGGACTAGAGGGCGAGCAGTACTTC
V: TRBV29-1; J: TRBJ2-7; size: .; D: TRBD2; CDR3: CSPPLGLAGFGYEQYF; DNA: TGCAGCCCCCCACTAGGACTAGCGGGCTTCGGATACGAGCAGTACTTC
V: TRBV29-1; J: TRBJ1-1; size: once; D: .; CDR3: CSVWDPGTEAFF; DNA: TGCAGCGTTTGGGATCCGGGGACTGAAGCTTTCTTT
V: TRBV19; J: TRBJ2-3; size: many; D: .; CDR3: CASRQDPRADTQYF; DNA: TGTGCCAGCCGACAGGACCCAAGGGCAGATACGCAGTATTTT